What follows describes a single TCR beta chain. Its antigen is currently unknown. A single base separates this from a much larger clone, so it may be a read error. This sample stems from a study of T cells in Graves' hyperthyroidism and ophthalmopathy. Uncontrolled infection, other autoimmune disease, pregnancy or lactation barred patients from enrollment. TCR beta CDR3 sequences were amplified from RNA transcripts. The primer set for the first-round RT-PCR of the TCR CDR3 was HTBI. TCRdb independently ran MiXCR on the multiplex PCR reads; one entry per CDR3 protein. The repertoire holds roughly 700,000 distinct CDR3 sequences, with 12% to 15% as singletons. Regarding the study as a whole: Blood also held most thyroid clonotypes expanded beyond 0.001. Using 13 V-J features, a model discriminated ophthalmopathy from stable hyperthyroidism.

The germline V gene has CDR1 MNHNS and CDR2 SASEGT. The CDR3 has 13 residues. The chain links TRBV6-1 to TRBJ2-7, with no clear D. This sequence was found in a woman between 18 and 30 years old with Graves' hyperthyroidism. Sequenced input: blood. The CDR3 coding sequence is TGTGCCAGCAGTGAAGCCCCCTCGTACGAGCGGTACTTC. Protein: CASSEAPSYERYF.